The clone carrying this T cell receptor (beta chain) has more than one count but fewer than ten. On cycle 4 day 1 and cycle 7 day 1, as well as at baseline, blood was sampled. This entry belongs to a study of OX40 agonist ivuxolimab in advanced cancers. Study-wide context: One hepatocellular carcinoma and a couple of cutaneous melanoma patients partially responded.

Generated by immunoSEQ multiplex PCR, the TCRdb table keeps only in-frame clones and is missing some. The table has almost 70,000 clones, approximately 90% seen once. The material sequenced was CD4+ or CD8+ T cells sorted from blood, taken in a trial of the OX40 agonist ivuxolimab. The TCR comes from an adult with an advanced solid tumor such as melanoma, head and neck, liver or kidney cancer.

CDR3 sequence: CASSLEVSNTEAFF. The DNA for the CDR3 is TGCGCCAGCAGCTTGGAGGTCAGTAACACTGAAGCTTTCTTT. The chain uses TRBV5-1 and TRBJ1-1; D uncertain. Per the germline V gene, CDR1 is SGHRS and CDR2 is YFSETQ. V lost 0 bases and J lost 2, with 8 bases in between. The CDR3 sequence is 14 residues long.